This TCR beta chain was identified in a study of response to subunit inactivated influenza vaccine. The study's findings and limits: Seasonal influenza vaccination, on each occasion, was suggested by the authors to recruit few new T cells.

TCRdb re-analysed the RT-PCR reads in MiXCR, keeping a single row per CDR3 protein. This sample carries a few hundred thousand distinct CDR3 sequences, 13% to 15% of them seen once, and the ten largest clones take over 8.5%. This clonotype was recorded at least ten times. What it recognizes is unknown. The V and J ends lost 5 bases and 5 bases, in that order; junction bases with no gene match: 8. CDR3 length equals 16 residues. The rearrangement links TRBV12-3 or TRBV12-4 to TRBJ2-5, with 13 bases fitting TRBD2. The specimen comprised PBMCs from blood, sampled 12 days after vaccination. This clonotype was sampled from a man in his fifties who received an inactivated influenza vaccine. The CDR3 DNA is TGTGCCAGCAGTGCCGGGGGACTAGCGGGGAGGGAGACCCAGTACTTC. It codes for CASSAGGLAGRETQYF.